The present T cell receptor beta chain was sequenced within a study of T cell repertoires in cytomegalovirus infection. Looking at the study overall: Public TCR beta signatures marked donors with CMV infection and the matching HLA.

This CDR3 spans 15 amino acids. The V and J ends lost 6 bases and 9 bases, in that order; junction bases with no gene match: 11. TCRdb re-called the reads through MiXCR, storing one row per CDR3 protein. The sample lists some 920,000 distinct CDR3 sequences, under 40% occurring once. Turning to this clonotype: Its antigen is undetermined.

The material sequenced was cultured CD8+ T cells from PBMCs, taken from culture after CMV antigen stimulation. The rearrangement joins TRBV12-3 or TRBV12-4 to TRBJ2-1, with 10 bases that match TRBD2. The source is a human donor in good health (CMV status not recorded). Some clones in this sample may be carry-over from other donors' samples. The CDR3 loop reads CASSLGGLAFGEQFF. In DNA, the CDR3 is TGTGCCAGCAGCCTGGGGGGACTAGCGTTTGGTGAGCAGTTCTTC.